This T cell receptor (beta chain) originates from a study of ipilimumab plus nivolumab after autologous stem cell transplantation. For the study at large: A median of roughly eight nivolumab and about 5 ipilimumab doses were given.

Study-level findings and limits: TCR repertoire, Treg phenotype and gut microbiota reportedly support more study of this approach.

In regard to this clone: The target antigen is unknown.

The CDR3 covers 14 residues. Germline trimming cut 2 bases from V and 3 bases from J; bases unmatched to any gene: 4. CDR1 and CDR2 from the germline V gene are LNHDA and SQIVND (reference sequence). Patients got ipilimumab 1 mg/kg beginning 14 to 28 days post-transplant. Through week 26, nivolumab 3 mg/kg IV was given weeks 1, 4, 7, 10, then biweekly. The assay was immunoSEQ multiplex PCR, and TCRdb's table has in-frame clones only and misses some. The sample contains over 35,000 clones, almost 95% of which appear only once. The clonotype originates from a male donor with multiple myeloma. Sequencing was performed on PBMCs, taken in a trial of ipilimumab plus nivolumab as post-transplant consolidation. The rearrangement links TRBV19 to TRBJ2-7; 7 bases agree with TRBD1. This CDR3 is CASSITGEGYEQYF. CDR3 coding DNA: TGTGCCAGTAGTATAACAGGGGAAGGCTACGAGCAGTACTTC.